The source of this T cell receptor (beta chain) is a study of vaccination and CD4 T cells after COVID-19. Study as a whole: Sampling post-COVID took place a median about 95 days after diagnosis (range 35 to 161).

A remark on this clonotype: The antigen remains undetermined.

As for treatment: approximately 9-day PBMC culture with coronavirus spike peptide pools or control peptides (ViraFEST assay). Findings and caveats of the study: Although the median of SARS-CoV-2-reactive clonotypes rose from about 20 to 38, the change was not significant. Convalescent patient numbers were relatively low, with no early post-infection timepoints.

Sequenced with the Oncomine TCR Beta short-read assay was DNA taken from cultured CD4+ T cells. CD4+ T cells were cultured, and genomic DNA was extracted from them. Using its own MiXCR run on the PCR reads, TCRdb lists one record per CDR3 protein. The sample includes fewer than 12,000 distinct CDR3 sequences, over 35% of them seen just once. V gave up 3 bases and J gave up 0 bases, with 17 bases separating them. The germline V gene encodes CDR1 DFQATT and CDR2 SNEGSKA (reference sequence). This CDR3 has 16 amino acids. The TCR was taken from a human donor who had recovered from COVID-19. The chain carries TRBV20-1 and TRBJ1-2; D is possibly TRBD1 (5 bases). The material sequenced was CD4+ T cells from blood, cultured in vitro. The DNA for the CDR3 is TGCAGTGCTAGGCGCGGGGAGGGGCCTCCTAACTATGGCTACACCTTC. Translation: CSARRGEGPPNYGYTF.